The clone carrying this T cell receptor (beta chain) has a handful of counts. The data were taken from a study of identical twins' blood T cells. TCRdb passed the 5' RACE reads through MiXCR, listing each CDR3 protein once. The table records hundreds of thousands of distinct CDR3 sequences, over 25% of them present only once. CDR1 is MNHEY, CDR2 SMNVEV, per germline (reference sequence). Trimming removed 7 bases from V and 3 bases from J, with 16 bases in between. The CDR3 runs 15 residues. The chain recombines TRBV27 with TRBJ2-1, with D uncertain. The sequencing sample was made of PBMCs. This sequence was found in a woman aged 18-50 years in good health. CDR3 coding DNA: TGTGCCAGCACCCCAAGGCCTCACCTCTACAATGAGCAGTTCTTC. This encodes CASTPRPHLYNEQFF.